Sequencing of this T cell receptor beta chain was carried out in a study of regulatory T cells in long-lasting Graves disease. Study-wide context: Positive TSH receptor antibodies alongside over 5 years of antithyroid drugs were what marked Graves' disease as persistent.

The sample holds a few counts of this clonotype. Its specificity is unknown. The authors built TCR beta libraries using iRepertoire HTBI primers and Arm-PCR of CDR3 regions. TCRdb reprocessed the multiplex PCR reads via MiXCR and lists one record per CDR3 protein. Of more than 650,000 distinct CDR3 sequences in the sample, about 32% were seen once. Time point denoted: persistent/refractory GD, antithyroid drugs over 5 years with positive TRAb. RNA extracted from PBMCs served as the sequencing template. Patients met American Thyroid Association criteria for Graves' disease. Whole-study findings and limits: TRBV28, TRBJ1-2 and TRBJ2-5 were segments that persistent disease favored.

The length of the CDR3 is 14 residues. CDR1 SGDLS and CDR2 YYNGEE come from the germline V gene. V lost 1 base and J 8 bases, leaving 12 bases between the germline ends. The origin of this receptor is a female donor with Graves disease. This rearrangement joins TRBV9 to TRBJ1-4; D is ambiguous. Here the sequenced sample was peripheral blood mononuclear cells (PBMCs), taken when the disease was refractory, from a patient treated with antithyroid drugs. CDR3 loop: CASSVSGLMEKLFF. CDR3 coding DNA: TGTGCCAGCAGCGTAAGTGGGCTTATGGAAAAACTGTTTTTT.